There are a few counts of the clone carrying this T cell receptor beta chain. Antigen specificity is unknown. This entry is derived from a study of CD8 T cells in ankylosing spondylitis. Study results and limitations: Ankylosing spondylitis blood appeared to carry a characteristic TCR beta motif of 7 or 8 highly homologous variants.

Quantitative 5'-RACE was performed with molecular barcodes, and it yielded the TCR beta libraries. Each CDR3 protein gets one entry after TCRdb re-called the 5' RACE reads with MiXCR. The sample contains 650,000 to 800,000 distinct CDR3 sequences, 19% of which appear only once. Germline trimming cut 5 bases from V and 3 bases from J; bases unmatched to any gene: 4. CDR3 length: 13 amino acids. The V and J genes are TRBV12-3 or TRBV12-4 and TRBJ2-7; 7 nucleotides agree with TRBD2. The TCR sequence derives from a male donor with ankylosing spondylitis. Sequenced material: blood, either unsorted or a sorted T cell fraction (not recorded which). CDR3 coding DNA: TGTGCCAGCAGTCACACGGGGGGCTACGAGCAGTACTTC. This sequence encodes CASSHTGGYEQYF.